Listed below are T cell receptor beta chains from one sample, sequenced in a study of blood T cell repertoires in COVID-19. Sequenced by immunoSEQ multiplex PCR; TCRdb stores in-frame clones only, minus some. The repertoire holds around 200,000 clones, with approximately 86% as singletons. Source material: peripheral blood. These receptors were taken from a man aged 35 to 55 with active or convalescent COVID-19. Both conserved end residues are part of each CDR3. The order of the fields is CDR3 protein, CDR3 DNA, clone size, J gene, V gene, D gene. The D gene is left open where the match is weak. Clone size is shown for a subset of rows, as once, few, many or a class of expanded clone.

CDR3: CASSIQVLYEQYF; DNA: TGTGCCAGTAGTATCCAGGTCCTATACGAGCAGTACTTC; size: once; J: TRBJ2-7; V: TRBV19; D: .
CDR3: CASSLAFNRDRGREQYF; DNA: TGCGCCAGCAGCTTGGCCTTCAACCGGGACAGGGGGCGCGAGCAGTACTTC; size: .; J: TRBJ2-7; V: TRBV5-1; D: TRBD1
CDR3: CASSYGQGRNEQFF; DNA: TGTGCCAGCAGCTATGGACAGGGCCGCAATGAGCAGTTCTTC; size: .; J: TRBJ2-1; V: TRBV6-5; D: TRBD1
CDR3: CASRLGHHNEKLFF; DNA: TGTGCCAGTAGGCTGGGACACCATAATGAAAAACTGTTTTTT; size: .; J: TRBJ1-4; V: TRBV19; D: .
CDR3: CASGFRRISRQAYEQYF; DNA: TGTGCTAGTGGTTTTCGTCGTATTTCTCGACAGGCGTACGAGCAGTACTTC; size: .; J: TRBJ2-7; V: TRBV12-5; D: .
CDR3: CASSLSLAGGTDTQHF; DNA: TGTGCCAGCAGCTTAAGTCTAGCGGGGGGCACAGATACGCAGCATTTT; size: .; J: TRBJ1-5; V: TRBV7-9; D: .
CDR3: CASSDPFETQYF; DNA: TGTGCCAGCAGTGACCCGTTTGAGACCCAGTACTTC; size: once; J: TRBJ2-5; V: TRBV2; D: .
CDR3: CASSEPTGDETEAFF; DNA: TGTGCCAGCAGCGAGCCGACAGGGGATGAGACTGAAGCTTTCTTT; size: .; J: TRBJ1-1; V: TRBV5-6; D: TRBD1
CDR3: CAWSVTMGRGERSGYTF; DNA: TGTGCCTGGAGTGTCACTATGGGCAGGGGGGAGCGGTCTGGCTACACCTTC; size: .; J: TRBJ1-2; V: TRBV30; D: TRBD1
CDR3: CASSLVAGAEVGQYF; DNA: TGTGCCAGCAGCTTAGTGGCAGGGGCAGAGGTGGGGCAGTACTTC; size: .; J: TRBJ2-7; V: TRBV7-2; D: .
CDR3: CASSLHGAGVNTQYF; DNA: TGTGCCAGCAGCTTACACGGCGCCGGGGTAAATACGCAGTATTTT; size: .; J: TRBJ2-3; V: TRBV7-2; D: .
CDR3: CASKTGQGFNQPQHF; DNA: TGTGCCAGTAAGACCGGACAGGGGTTCAATCAGCCCCAGCATTTT; size: .; J: TRBJ1-5; V: TRBV19; D: TRBD1
CDR3: CASSEQIRGQETQYF; DNA: TGTGCCAGCAGTGAACAAATCAGGGGCCAAGAGACCCAGTACTTC; size: .; J: TRBJ2-5; V: TRBV27; D: .
CDR3: CASRDSKPSPLHF; DNA: TGTGCCAGCAGGGACAGTAAGCCTTCACCCCTCCACTTT; size: .; J: TRBJ1-6; V: TRBV28; D: .
CDR3: CSACRGSMNTEAFF; DNA: TGCAGCGCTTGTAGGGGGAGCATGAACACTGAAGCTTTCTTT; size: .; J: TRBJ1-1; V: TRBV29-1; D: .
CDR3: CASSPRWGTDNSPLHF; DNA: TGCGCCAGCAGCCCCCGGTGGGGGACAGATAATTCACCCCTCCACTTT; size: .; J: TRBJ1-6; V: TRBV5-1; D: TRBD1
CDR3: CASRETGATNLEQYF; DNA: TGTGCCAGCAGGGAAACAGGGGCCACCAATCTGGAGCAGTACTTC; size: .; J: TRBJ2-7; V: TRBV2; D: TRBD1
CDR3: CASSEFHWTGGTGETQYF; DNA: TGTGCCAGCAGTGAATTCCATTGGACAGGGGGGACCGGGGAGACCCAGTACTTC; size: .; J: TRBJ2-5; V: TRBV6-1; D: TRBD1
CDR3: CASGLGVSSGGSQETQYF; DNA: TGTGCTAGTGGTTTGGGGGTTAGTAGCGGGGGTTCCCAAGAGACCCAGTACTTC; size: .; J: TRBJ2-5; V: TRBV12-5; D: TRBD2
CDR3: CASSSGLASADTQYF; DNA: TGTGCCAGCAGCTCGGGACTAGCCTCCGCAGATACGCAGTATTTT; size: .; J: TRBJ2-3; V: TRBV5-5; D: TRBD2
CDR3: CASSLERGGMQFF; DNA: TGTGCCAGCAGCTTAGAGCGGGGGGGTATGCAGTTCTTC; size: .; J: TRBJ2-1; V: TRBV7-2; D: TRBD2
CDR3: CASSLTTSTDTQYF; DNA: TGTGCCAGCAGCTTAACGACTAGCACAGATACGCAGTATTTT; size: .; J: TRBJ2-3; V: TRBV7-3; D: .
CDR3: CASTLDSFLPQHF; DNA: TGTGCCAGCACCCTGGACAGCTTTCTGCCCCAGCATTTT; size: .; J: TRBJ1-5; V: TRBV12-3/TRBV12-4; D: .
CDR3: CASSTGTGSFNEQFF; DNA: TGTGCCAGCAGTACCGGGACAGGGAGTTTTAATGAGCAGTTCTTC; size: .; J: TRBJ2-1; V: TRBV6-5; D: TRBD1
CDR3: CASRDRGGSSGNTIYF; DNA: TGTGCCAGTAGGGACAGGGGAGGCTCCTCTGGAAACACCATATATTTT; size: .; J: TRBJ1-3; V: TRBV27; D: TRBD1
CDR3: CASSTPGGSEAFF; DNA: TGTGCCAGCAGTACCCCCGGAGGGTCTGAAGCTTTCTTT; size: .; J: TRBJ1-1; V: TRBV7-2; D: .
CDR3: CASSFIGTGRDTEAFF; DNA: TGTGCCAGCAGTTTTATCGGGACAGGGCGAGACACTGAAGCTTTCTTT; size: .; J: TRBJ1-1; V: TRBV6-5; D: TRBD1
CDR3: CASSENPRGGGTDTQYF; DNA: TGTGCCAGCAGTGAAAATCCCAGGGGCGGTGGCACAGATACGCAGTATTTT; size: .; J: TRBJ2-3; V: TRBV6-1; D: .
CDR3: CASSIQGHSNQPQHF; DNA: TGTGCCAGTAGTATCCAGGGACATAGCAATCAGCCCCAGCATTTT; size: once; J: TRBJ1-5; V: TRBV19; D: .
CDR3: CASSYSRALTGGEQYF; DNA: TGTGCCAGCAGTTACTCGAGGGCCTTGACAGGGGGAGAGCAGTACTTC; size: .; J: TRBJ2-7; V: TRBV6-5; D: TRBD1
CDR3: CASSTQGSLNTIYF; DNA: TGTGCCAGCAGTACACAGGGATCTCTGAACACCATATATTTT; size: .; J: TRBJ1-3; V: TRBV6-5; D: .
CDR3: CAWMMTSHFRDEQFF; DNA: TGTGCCTGGATGATGACTTCGCACTTCCGGGATGAGCAGTTCTTC; size: .; J: TRBJ2-1; V: TRBV30; D: .
CDR3: CASSLEASGSSYNEQFF; DNA: TGTGCCAGCAGCTTGGAGGCTAGCGGAAGCTCCTACAATGAGCAGTTCTTC; size: .; J: TRBJ2-1; V: TRBV5-4; D: TRBD2
CDR3: CASTVTGGDQPQHF; DNA: TGTGCCAGCACAGTGACAGGGGGCGATCAGCCCCAGCATTTT; size: .; J: TRBJ1-5; V: TRBV6-5; D: TRBD1
CDR3: CASSLALAGTDTQYF; DNA: TGCGCCAGCAGCTTGGCTTTGGCGGGGACAGATACGCAGTATTTT; size: .; J: TRBJ2-3; V: TRBV5-1; D: .
CDR3: CASSFKTSGGNYNEQFF; DNA: TGTGCCAGCAGCTTCAAGACTAGCGGGGGGAACTACAATGAGCAGTTCTTC; size: .; J: TRBJ2-1; V: TRBV5-6; D: TRBD2
CDR3: CASRLAGSEKLFF; DNA: TGTGCCAGTCGTTTGGCGGGGAGTGAAAAACTGTTTTTT; size: few; J: TRBJ1-4; V: TRBV12-3/TRBV12-4; D: .
CDR3: CASSATGNTEAFF; DNA: TGTGCCAGCAGCGCAACAGGGAACACTGAAGCTTTCTTT; size: .; J: TRBJ1-1; V: TRBV7-2; D: .
CDR3: CATSEPGLAGGEQFF; DNA: TGTGCCACCAGTGAGCCGGGACTAGCGGGTGGTGAGCAGTTCTTC; size: .; J: TRBJ2-1; V: TRBV24-1; D: TRBD2
CDR3: CATRQGGMNTEAFF; DNA: TGTGCCACTCGGCAAGGGGGAATGAACACTGAAGCTTTCTTT; size: few; J: TRBJ1-1; V: TRBV5-5; D: .
CDR3: CASSINGGETQYF; DNA: TGTGCCAGTAGTATCAACGGGGGAGAGACCCAGTACTTC; size: .; J: TRBJ2-5; V: TRBV19; D: .
CDR3: CASSTTTGRFSETQYF; DNA: TGTGCCAGCAGCACCACGACAGGGAGATTTTCAGAGACCCAGTACTTC; size: .; J: TRBJ2-5; V: TRBV11-2; D: TRBD1
CDR3: CASSRQVLEQYF; DNA: TGTGCCAGCAGCCGACAGGTCCTCGAGCAGTACTTC; size: .; J: TRBJ2-7; V: TRBV11-3; D: .
CDR3: CASSLSGSVKLFF; DNA: TGTGCCAGCAGTTTATCCGGTTCGGTAAAACTGTTTTTT; size: .; J: TRBJ1-4; V: TRBV28; D: .
CDR3: CASSQELESEQYF; DNA: TGTGCCAGCAGCCAAGAGCTAGAGAGCGAGCAGTACTTC; size: .; J: TRBJ2-7; V: TRBV3-1/TRBV3-2; D: .
CDR3: CASSLQGQLDKLFF; DNA: TGTGCCAGCAGTTTACAGGGGCAATTGGATAAACTGTTTTTT; size: .; J: TRBJ1-4; V: TRBV28; D: .
CDR3: CASNAVEGAYGYTF; DNA: TGTGCCAGTAATGCTGTAGAGGGGGCGTATGGCTACACCTTC; size: .; J: TRBJ1-2; V: TRBV19; D: TRBD1
CDR3: CASTHTDTQYF; DNA: TGTGCCAGCACCCACACAGATACGCAGTATTTT; size: many; J: TRBJ2-3; V: TRBV12-3/TRBV12-4; D: .